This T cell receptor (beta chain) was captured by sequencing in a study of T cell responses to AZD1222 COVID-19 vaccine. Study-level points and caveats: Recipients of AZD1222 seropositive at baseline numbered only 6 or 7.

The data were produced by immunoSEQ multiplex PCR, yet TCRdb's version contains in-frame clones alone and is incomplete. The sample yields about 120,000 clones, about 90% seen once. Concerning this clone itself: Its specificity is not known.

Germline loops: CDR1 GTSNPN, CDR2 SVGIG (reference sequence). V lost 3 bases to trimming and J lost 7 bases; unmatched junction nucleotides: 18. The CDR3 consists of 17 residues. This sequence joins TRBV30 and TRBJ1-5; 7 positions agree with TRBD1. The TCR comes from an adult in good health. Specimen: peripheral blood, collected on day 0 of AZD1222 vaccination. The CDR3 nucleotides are TGTGCCTGGAGCGATCGGTGGACGGGACAGTCCGGGCAGCCCCAGCATTTT. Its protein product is CAWSDRWTGQSGQPQHF.